The 8 T cell receptor beta chains in this list originate from one sample, sequenced in a study of blood T cell repertoires in COVID-19 (dated by TCRdb to between 2020 and 2021). The library was generated by the immunoSEQ multiplex PCR assay. TCRdb holds this immuneACCESS table with in-frame rearrangements only. Some clones are missing; in checked studies, unresolved V genes explain under half, and the rest has no known cause. For this sample the table gives hundreds of thousands of clones, of which less than 90% were detected only once. The ten largest clonotypes hold around 8% of the sample. Sequencing input: PBMCs or T cells enriched from blood (not recorded which). These receptors were taken from a woman between 55 and 75 years old who had recovered from COVID-19.

The DNA for the CDR3 is TGTGCCAGTAGTATCCATAGGAACAGGGGGCTGACCCATGAGCAGTTCTTC. Translation: CASSIHRNRGLTHEQFF. The chain recombines TRBV19 with TRBJ2-1, with TRBD1 matching 9 bases. The CDR3 has 17 residues. The germline gives CDR1 LNHDA, CDR2 SQIVND (reference sequence). The trim removed 3 bases at V and 8 bases at J, leaving 14 bases unmatched.

This rearrangement joins TRBV28 to TRBJ1-5, with D possibly being TRBD1 (5 bases). Per the germline V gene, CDR1 is MDHEN and CDR2 is SYDVKM. Trimming took 7 bases from V and 0 from J, leaving 16 bases between them. The CDR3 runs to 16 residues. In DNA form, the CDR3 reads TGTGCCAGCACCCTAGTCCGGGACTATAGCAATCAGCCCCAGCATTTT. Its translation is CASTLVRDYSNQPQHF.

J is TRBJ1-1 and V is TRBV13; TRBD1 matches at 8 bases. J gave up 4 bases and V 4 bases, and 5 bases lay outside the gene matches. Germline V gene data show CDR1 as PRHDT and CDR2 as FYEKMQ (reference sequence). This CDR3 has 14 residues. The CDR3 region has the DNA TGTGCCAGCAGCTCGGACAGGGTGGCCACTGAAGCTTTCTTT. It translates to CASSSDRVATEAFF. The whole variable domain, remainder taken from reference TRBV13 and TRBJ1-1, is AAGVIQSPRHLIKEKRETATLKCYPIPRHDTVYWYQQGPGQDPQFLISFYEKMQSDKGSIPDRFSAQQFSDYHSELNMSSLELGDSALYFCASSSDRVATEAFFGQGTRLTVV.

The J gene is TRBJ1-2, the V gene TRBV29-1; 7 bases map to TRBD1. The CDR3 contains 12 residues. Germline-derived CDR1 and CDR2 are SQVTM and ANQGSEA. J lost 5 bases, V lost 6 bases, and 6 bases had no gene match. The CDR3 DNA reads TGCAGCGTCGTTACAGGGGTTTATGGCTACACCTTC. Amino acid sequence: CSVVTGVYGYTF.

The chain combines TRBV5-8 with TRBJ1-6, with 9 bases matching TRBD1. CDR3 size: 17 residues. Losses at the gene ends were 5 bases for V and 6 bases for J; bases not matched to a gene: 12. Germline CDR1 reads SGHTS; CDR2 reads YDEGEE. The CDR3, as DNA: TGTGCCAGCAGGCGCCCGGGACAGGGAATGGGTAATTCACCCCTCCACTTT. The encoded protein is CASRRPGQGMGNSPLHF.

The V gene is TRBV19, the J gene TRBJ1-5; perhaps TRBD1 as D (6 bases). This CDR3 has 16 residues. CDR1 is LNHDA, CDR2 SQIVND, per germline (reference sequence). V lost 1 base and J lost 3, with 13 bases in between. For the CDR3, the DNA is TGTGCCAGTAGTATAGGTACAGGGCCGTACAATCAGCCCCAGCATTTT. Encoded protein: CASSIGTGPYNQPQHF.

The chain couples TRBV4-2 to TRBJ2-5; D is possibly TRBD2 (5 bases). Germline loops: CDR1 LGHNA, CDR2 YNFKEQ. The CDR3 covers 14 residues. The ends were cut back, 8 bases at V and 4 bases at J, with 17 bases in the middle. The CDR3 DNA is TGTGCCAGCGGGAATGAGGGCCCGGGAGAGACCCAGTACTTC. This gives the protein CASGNEGPGETQYF.

In DNA form, the CDR3 reads TGCGCCAGCAGTGAGTCGAGTGTAGGGGTGGGTCACACCGGGGAGCTGTTTTTT. The encoded protein is CASSESSVGVGHTGELFF. The chain employs TRBV10-2 and TRBJ2-2; D may be TRBD1 (5 bases). V lost 0 bases and J lost 3, with 17 bases in between. This CDR3 has 18 residues. Germline values: CDR1 WSHSY, CDR2 SAAADI.